This passage covers 20 T cell receptor beta chains from one sample sequenced in a study of brain T cells in children with intractable seizures (dated by TCRdb to about 2021). This specimen's time point label, per the study, means: resected brain tissue, or blood drawn just prior to surgery. Library prep was done by the immunoSEQ multiplex PCR assay. As stored in TCRdb, this immuneACCESS dataset retains in-frame rearrangements with V and J assigned. A fraction of the clones does not appear; measured against another copy, unresolved V genes explain less than half of the discrepancy, and the remainder lacks a known reason. The sample table records about 110,000 clones; 94% of these occur just once. Jointly, the top ten make up under 4.5% of the sample. Here the sequenced sample was peripheral blood, taken at surgery. The receptors originated from a boy under two years old with hemimegalencephaly and intractable seizures.

The J gene is TRBJ1-2, the V gene TRBV4-2; D unclear. The germline CDR1 and CDR2 sequences are LGHNA and YNFKEQ. V shed 1 base and J shed 2 bases, with 5 bases lying between them. The CDR3 runs 13 residues. This CDR3 is CASSQGPNYGYTF. The CDR3 DNA follows: TGTGCCAGCAGCCAAGGACCGAACTATGGCTACACCTTC.

The chain links TRBV29-1 to TRBJ2-7; TRBD1 matches at 8 bases. V was pared by 6 bases and J by 3 bases, with 10 bases of the junction left unmatched. Germline CDR1 and CDR2: SQVTM and ANQGSEA. This CDR3 is 14 amino acids long. The CDR3 nucleotides are TGCAGCGTGGGACAGGCCGGGGACCTCTACGAGCAGTACTTC. Its translation is CSVGQAGDLYEQYF.

As for this clone: An end of the junction differs from the germline gene, which may be a read error. The chain employs TRBV28 and TRBJ2-7, with 7 nucleotides matching TRBD2. From germline, CDR1 is MDHEN and CDR2 SYDVKM. This CDR3 region has 14 residues. CDR3 sequence (DNA): TGTGCCAGGAGTTTCCCCCGGGGGGACTACGAGCAGTACTTC. This sequence encodes CARSFPRGDYEQYF. Full variable domain (missing parts from reference TRBV28 and TRBJ2-7): DVKVTQSSRYLVKRTGEKVFLECVQDMDHENMFWYRQDPGLGLRLIYFSYDVKMKEKGDIPEGYSVSREKKERFSLILESASTNQTSMYLCARSFPRGDYEQYFGPGTRLTVT.

The chain links TRBV5-1 to TRBJ1-6; TRBD1 is a possible D gene (5 bases). The V end was cut by 2 bases, the J end by 10 bases, with 7 bases between. Germline CDR1 and CDR2: SGHRS and YFSETQ. The CDR3 extends over 12 amino acids. The CDR3 here is CASSFGGSPLHF. As DNA, the CDR3 is TGCGCCAGCAGCTTCGGGGGATCACCCCTCCACTTT. The full variable domain, in which reference TRBV5-1 and TRBJ1-6 provide the parts outside the CDR3, is KAGVTQTPRYLIKTRGQQVTLSCSPISGHRSVSWYQQTPGQGLQFLFEYFSETQRNKGNFPGRFSGRQFSNSRSEMNVSTLELGDSALYLCASSFGGSPLHFGNGTRLTVT.

The chain joins TRBV28 to TRBJ2-1; TRBD2 agrees at 7 bases. The CDR3 runs to 12 residues. Germline-derived CDR1 and CDR2 are MDHEN and SYDVKM. After removal of 6 bases from V and 12 bases from J, the junction contained 8 bases not matched to a gene. The CDR3 coding sequence is TGTGCCAGCAGGTTTTTATTAGCGGGGCAGTTCTTC. Its protein is CASRFLLAGQFF.

This clone has only one observation. This chain links TRBV9 with TRBJ2-1; unclear D gene. Germline CDR1 SGDLS, CDR2 YYNGEE. The CDR3 totals 16 residues. V was clipped by 3 bases and J by 6 bases, with 19 bases between them. The CDR3 is CASSGPAESRVNEQFF. The CDR3 bases are TGTGCCAGCAGCGGACCCGCGGAGTCAAGGGTCAATGAGCAGTTCTTC.

The chain combines TRBV9 with TRBJ2-5; tentatively, D is TRBD1 or TRBD2 (5 bases each). Germline V CDR1 and CDR2: SGDLS, YYNGEE. The CDR3 covers 14 residues. V was cut by 0 bases and J by 0 bases, with 6 bases left in between. DNA for the CDR3: TGTGCCAGCAGCGTAGCGGGACACCAAGAGACCCAGTACTTC. This sequence encodes CASSVAGHQETQYF.

The chain is built from TRBV12-3 or TRBV12-4 and TRBJ1-2; maybe TRBD1 (6 bases). This CDR3 comprises 13 residues. V shed 1 base and J shed 7 bases, with 10 bases lying between them. The CDR3 coding sequence is TGTGCCAGCAGTTTAGTGGGGGCGAGTGGCTACACCTTC. Its protein product is CASSLVGASGYTF.

The chain uses TRBV28 and TRBJ1-5; TRBD1 matches at 9 bases. Germline trimming cut 3 bases from V and 5 bases from J; bases unmatched to any gene: 11. The CDR3 totals 17 residues. Germline V lookup: CDR1 MDHEN, CDR2 SYDVKM. CDR3 residues: CASSLAGQGSLHQPQHF. The DNA for the CDR3 is TGTGCCAGCAGTTTGGCGGGACAGGGTTCACTCCATCAGCCCCAGCATTTT. The variable domain in full, with the rest retrieved from reference TRBV28 and TRBJ1-5, is DVKVTQSSRYLVKRTGEKVFLECVQDMDHENMFWYRQDPGLGLRLIYFSYDVKMKEKGDIPEGYSVSREKKERFSLILESASTNQTSMYLCASSLAGQGSLHQPQHFGDGTRLSIL.

V is TRBV21-1 and J is TRBJ2-4; no check of the table's D call, TRBD2, against the DNA was made. TRBV21-1 is a pseudogene locus. The CDR3 loop spans 21 amino acids. The chain's CDR3 is CASSARTGTSGRAAAKNIQYF. CDR3 nucleotides: TGTGCCAGCAGCGCCCGGACAGGGACTAGCGGGAGGGCCGCCGCCAAAAACATTCAGTACTTC.

The chain employs TRBV27 and TRBJ2-7; D is unclear. This CDR3 spans 13 amino acids. The V end was cut by 8 bases, the J end by 3 bases, with 14 bases between. Germline values: CDR1 MNHEY, CDR2 SMNVEV (reference sequence). The CDR3 DNA reads as TGTGCCAGCTCAATCGGGCGGAGCTACGAGCAGTACTTC. This translates into CASSIGRSYEQYF.

This chain uses TRBV6-5 with TRBJ1-4, with D unclear. Trimming cost V 7 bases and J 11 bases, with 14 bases left between them. Germline CDR1 MNHEY, CDR2 SVGAGI. The CDR3 loop spans 12 amino acids. The CDR3 nucleotides read TGTGCCAGCAAACCCGTGGGAGGGAAACTGTTTTTT. Amino acid sequence: CASKPVGGKLFF.

This chain links TRBV25-1 with TRBJ2-2; D not certain. V was shortened by 3 bases and J by 5 bases, with 4 bases between the two germline ends. The CDR3 sequence is 12 residues long. Looked up from germline, CDR1 is MGHDK and CDR2 is SYGVNS. In nucleotides, the CDR3 is TGTGCCAGCAGTGACCGTACCGGGGAGCTGTTTTTT. Translating it yields CASSDRTGELFF.

V and J are TRBV21-1 and TRBJ1-4; TRBD1 is taken as the D call from the table, unchecked against the DNA. TRBV21-1 is noted as a pseudogene. The CDR3 is 16 residues long. The CDR3 DNA sequence: TGTGCCAGCAGCTTGGGACAGGGGCGAGGTGGAGAAAAACTGTTTTTT. Protein sequence: CASSLGQGRGGEKLFF.

The genes are TRBV10-2 and TRBJ2-2; a weak D match, TRBD1 (5 bases). CDR1 and CDR2 (germline): WSHSY, SAAADI. This CDR3 region has 14 residues. V lost 7 bases, J lost 7 bases, and 16 bases lay in between. CDR3 DNA sequence: TGCGCCAGCAAAAGACAGCCGGCGGACGGGGAGCTGTTTTTT. As protein: CASKRQPADGELFF.

The chain joins TRBV19 to TRBJ1-5; D is unclear. Looked up from germline, CDR1 is LNHDA and CDR2 is SQIVND (reference sequence). The CDR3 is made up of 13 amino acids. Trimming removed 0 bases at V and 6 bases at J, with 6 bases between. The CDR3 nucleotides are TGTGCCAGTAGTATAGATCGGGGTCAGCCCCAGCATTTT. It specifies CASSIDRGQPQHF.

The chain has TRBV7-9 and TRBJ2-4; weak D call: TRBD2 (6 bases). The germline CDR1 and CDR2 sequences are SEHNR and FQNEAQ (reference sequence). This CDR3 is built from 14 residues. V lost 5 bases, J lost 5 bases, and 13 bases lay in between. The CDR3 reads CASSPPSAQNIQYF. DNA for the CDR3: TGTGCCAGCAGCCCCCCTAGCGCCCAAAACATTCAGTACTTC.

The V and J genes are TRBV20-1 and TRBJ2-4; possibly TRBD2 for D (6 bases). Deletions cut 3 bases from V and 0 bases from J, with 12 bases between. CDR3 length: 15 residues. The germline V gene has CDR1 DFQATT and CDR2 SNEGSKA (reference sequence). The CDR3 spells CSASGDFLAKNIQYF. Written as DNA, the CDR3 is TGCAGTGCTAGTGGGGACTTCCTAGCCAAAAACATTCAGTACTTC.

The CDR3 coding sequence is TGTGCCAGCAGCGATAGCGGGAGGGGCGCAGATACGCAGTATTTT. Its translation is CASSDSGRGADTQYF. This chain joins TRBV9 and TRBJ2-3; the match to TRBD2 covers 11 bases. The CDR3 runs to 15 residues. CDR1 and CDR2 from the germline V gene are SGDLS and YYNGEE. The V segment lost 3 bases and the J segment 4 bases; nucleotides outside the gene matches: 4. The variable domain in full, with the rest retrieved from reference TRBV9 and TRBJ2-3, is DSGVTQTPKHLITATGQRVTLRCSPRSGDLSVYWYQQSLDQGLQFLIQYYNGEERAKGNILERFSAQQFPDLHSELNLSSLELGDSALYFCASSDSGRGADTQYFGPGTRLTVL.

The V gene is TRBV15, the J gene TRBJ1-1; D might be TRBD1 (5 bases). The CDR3 covers 15 residues. The V end lost 1 base, the J end lost 0 bases, and 9 bases lay between the germline ends. From germline, CDR1 is LNHNV and CDR2 YYDKDF (reference sequence). The CDR3 spells CATSRGGDLNTEAFF. Written as DNA, the CDR3 is TGTGCCACCAGCAGAGGGGGGGACCTGAACACTGAAGCTTTCTTT.